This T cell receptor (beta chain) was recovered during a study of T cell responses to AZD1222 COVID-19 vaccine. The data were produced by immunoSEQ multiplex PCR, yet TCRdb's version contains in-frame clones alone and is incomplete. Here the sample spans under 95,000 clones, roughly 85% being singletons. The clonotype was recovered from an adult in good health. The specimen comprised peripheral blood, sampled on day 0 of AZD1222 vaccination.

The CDR3 protein is CASSGRGATDTQYF. The CDR3 region has the DNA TGTGCCAGCAGCGGCAGGGGGGCCACAGATACGCAGTATTTT. This rearrangement joins TRBV9 to TRBJ2-3; perhaps TRBD1 as D (7 bases). The CDR3 consists of 14 residues. Germline V CDR1 and CDR2: SGDLS, YYNGEE. V lost 3 bases and J lost 2, with 10 bases in between.